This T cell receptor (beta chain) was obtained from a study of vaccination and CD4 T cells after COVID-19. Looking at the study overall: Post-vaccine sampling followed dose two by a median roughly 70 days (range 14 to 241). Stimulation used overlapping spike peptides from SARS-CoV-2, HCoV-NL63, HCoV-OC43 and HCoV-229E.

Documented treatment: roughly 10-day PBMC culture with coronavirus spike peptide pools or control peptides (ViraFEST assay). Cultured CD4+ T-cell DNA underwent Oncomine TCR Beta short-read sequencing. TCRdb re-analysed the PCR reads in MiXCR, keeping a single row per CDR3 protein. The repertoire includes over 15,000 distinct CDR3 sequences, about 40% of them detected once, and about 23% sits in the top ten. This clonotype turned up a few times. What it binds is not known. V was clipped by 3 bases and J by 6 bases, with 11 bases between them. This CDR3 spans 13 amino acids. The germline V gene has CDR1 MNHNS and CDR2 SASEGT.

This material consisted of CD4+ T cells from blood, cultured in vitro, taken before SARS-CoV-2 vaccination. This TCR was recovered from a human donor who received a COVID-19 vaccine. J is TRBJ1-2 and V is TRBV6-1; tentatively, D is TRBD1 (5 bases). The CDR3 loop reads CASSELSGDGYTF. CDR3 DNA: TGTGCCAGCAGTGAGTTGTCGGGGGATGGCTACACCTTC.